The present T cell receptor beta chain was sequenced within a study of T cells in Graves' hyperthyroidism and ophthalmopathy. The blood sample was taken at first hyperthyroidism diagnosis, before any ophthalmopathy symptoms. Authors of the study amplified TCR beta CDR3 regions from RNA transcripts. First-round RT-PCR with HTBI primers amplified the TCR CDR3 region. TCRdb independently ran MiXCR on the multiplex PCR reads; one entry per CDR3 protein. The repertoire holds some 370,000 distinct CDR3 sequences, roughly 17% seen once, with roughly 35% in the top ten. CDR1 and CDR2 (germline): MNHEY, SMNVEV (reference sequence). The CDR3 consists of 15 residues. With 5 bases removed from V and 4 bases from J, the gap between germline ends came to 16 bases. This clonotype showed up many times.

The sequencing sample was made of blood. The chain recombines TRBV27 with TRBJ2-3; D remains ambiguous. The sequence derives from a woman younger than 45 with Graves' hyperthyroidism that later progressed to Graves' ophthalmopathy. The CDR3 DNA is TGTGCCAGCAGTCCAGGTCAATTTGACGCAGATACGCAGTATTTT. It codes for CASSPGQFDADTQYF.